What follows are 17 T cell receptor beta chains derived from one specimen sequenced in a study of spatial heterogeneity in lung cancer. TCRdb ran MiXCR on the 5' RACE reads and lists one entry per CDR3 protein. Here the sample spans roughly 71,000 distinct CDR3 sequences, about 9.5% being singletons. Noted time point: blood at routine non-recurrence follow-up after resection. Sequenced material: PBMCs, taken at follow-up. These receptors were obtained from a female donor with early-stage non-small cell lung cancer.

This clonotype was counted ten times or more. The chain carries TRBV7-3 and TRBJ2-1, with 10 bases aligning to TRBD1. J gave up 3 bases and V 5 bases, and 4 bases lay outside the gene matches. This CDR3 has 15 residues. The V gene's germline CDR1 is SGHTA and CDR2 FQGTGA. CDR3 nucleotide sequence: TGTGCCAGCAGCCCCCGGACAGGGGGCTACAATGAGCAGTTCTTC. Translated, it gives CASSPRTGGYNEQFF.

This clonotype showed up just a few times. The chain carries TRBV15 and TRBJ2-1, with D possibly being TRBD1 (6 bases). The germline gives CDR1 LNHNV, CDR2 YYDKDF (reference sequence). Deletions cut 5 bases from V and 4 bases from J, with 15 bases between. The CDR3 has 15 amino acids. This CDR3 reads CATSSGNQGYNEQFF. CDR3 nucleotide sequence: TGTGCCACCAGCTCTGGGAACCAGGGGTACAATGAGCAGTTCTTC.

This clonotype was picked up many times. This chain links TRBV11-2 with TRBJ1-1; TRBD1 matches 8 bases. CDR3 length equals 14 residues. Losses at the gene ends were 5 bases for V and 3 bases for J; bases not matched to a gene: 5. Germline CDR1 and CDR2: SGHAT and FQNNGV. Here the CDR3 DNA reads TGTGCCAGCAGCGTAATGACAGGGGACACTGAAGCTTTCTTT. Protein: CASSVMTGDTEAFF.

This clonotype has just a few counts. V gene TRBV5-1 combines with J gene TRBJ2-3, with D unresolved. The CDR3 is 13 residues long. V lost 0 bases to trimming and J lost 4 bases, with 6 bases between them. The germline CDR1 and CDR2 sequences are SGHRS and YFSETQ. The CDR3 DNA sequence: TGCGCCAGCAGCTTGGTGTCCCCAGATACGCAGTATTTT. Its protein product is CASSLVSPDTQYF.

This clonotype was detected a few times. This sequence joins TRBV7-8 and TRBJ2-3; 7 bases agree with TRBD2. The V gene's germline CDR1 is SGHVS and CDR2 FQNEAQ. This CDR3 region has 17 residues. With V trimmed by 2 bases and J by 0 bases, 8 bases remained unmatched. CDR3 sequence reads: CASSLNSGLSSTDTQYF. For the CDR3, the DNA is TGTGCCAGCAGCTTAAATAGCGGGCTGTCTAGCACAGATACGCAGTATTTT.

A few counts support this clonotype. The rearrangement links TRBV12-3 or TRBV12-4 to TRBJ1-1; a weak D match, TRBD1 (5 bases). There are 14 residues in the CDR3. V was trimmed by 4 bases and J by 0 bases, leaving 9 bases between them. As DNA, the CDR3 is TGTGCCAGCAGTTCAGTAGGGGTGAACACTGAAGCTTTCTTT. Protein sequence: CASSSVGVNTEAFF.

A remark on this clonotype: Being one base from a much bigger clone, this may be a read error. V and J are TRBV6-5 and TRBJ2-5; D not certain. This CDR3 comprises 11 residues. Germline CDR1 and CDR2: MNHEY and SVGAGI. CDR3 amino acids: CGSRERQTQYF. Here the CDR3 DNA reads TGTGGCAGCAGAGAGCGTCAGACCCAGTACTTC.

The chain has TRBV12-3 or TRBV12-4 and TRBJ2-1; D gene uncertain. CDR3 length equals 12 residues. Trimming shortened V by 3 bases and J by 6 bases, and 6 bases separated the two germline ends. The CDR3 DNA is TGTGCCAGCAGTTTCTCGTCCAATGAGCAGTTCTTC. Its protein is CASSFSSNEQFF.

This clonotype showed up many times. The V gene is TRBV18, the J gene TRBJ1-1, with D maybe TRBD1 (5 bases). CDR1 and CDR2 (germline): KGHSH, LQKENI. With 2 bases removed from V and 11 bases from J, the gap between germline ends came to 12 bases. CDR3 size: 12 residues. CDR3 nucleotide sequence: TGTGCCAGCTCACCAGAGGGGATGAGGGCTTTCTTT. Translating it yields CASSPEGMRAFF.

This chain links TRBV9 with TRBJ2-2; 7 nucleotides align to TRBD1. V lost 1 base and J lost 0; bases outside the gene matches: 3. The germline V gene encodes CDR1 SGDLS and CDR2 YYNGEE. The CDR3 is 16 residues long. The chain's CDR3 is CASSVTGQANTGELFF. The CDR3 DNA is TGTGCCAGCAGCGTAACAGGACAGGCGAACACCGGGGAGCTGTTTTTT. The whole variable domain, remainder taken from reference TRBV9 and TRBJ2-2, is DSGVTQTPKHLITATGQRVTLRCSPRSGDLSVYWYQQSLDQGLQFLIQYYNGEERAKGNILERFSAQQFPDLHSELNLSSLELGDSALYFCASSVTGQANTGELFFGEGSRLTVL.

This clonotype was found many times. The chain employs TRBV6-2 or TRBV6-3 and TRBJ2-1; possibly TRBD2 for D (5 bases). The CDR3 is 13 amino acids. V was shortened by 8 bases and J by 0 bases, with 8 bases between the two germline ends. CDR1 MNHEY and CDR2 SVGEGT come from the germline V gene. The CDR3 reads CASQTSSYNEQFF. The CDR3 DNA is TGTGCCAGCCAAACTAGCTCCTACAATGAGCAGTTCTTC.

The V and J genes are TRBV7-9 and TRBJ2-3; 12 bases align to TRBD2. J was trimmed by 6 bases and V by 3 bases; bases with no gene match: 10. CDR1 and CDR2 (germline): SEHNR, FQNEAQ (reference sequence). This CDR3 has 17 amino acids. For the CDR3, the DNA is TGTGCCAGCAGCTTTGGGACTAGCGGGCCCACCCTGGATACGCAGTATTTT. This codes for CASSFGTSGPTLDTQYF. Based on the CDR3 plus reference TRBV7-9 and TRBJ2-3, the full variable domain is DTGVSQNPRHKITKRGQNVTFRCDPISEHNRLYWYRQTLGQGPEFLTYFQNEAQLEKSRLLSDRFSAERPKGSFSTLEIQRTEQGDSAMYLCASSFGTSGPTLDTQYFGPGTRLTVL.

This clonotype was detected many times. The chain is built from TRBV29-1 and TRBJ2-2; 9 bases fit TRBD2. Germline V gives CDR1 SQVTM, CDR2 ANQGSEA. The junction had 12 bases not matched to a gene; V was cut back by 4 bases and J by 9 bases. The CDR3 covers 15 residues. The CDR3 reads CSVGGSGGPGRELFF. The CDR3 region has the DNA TGCAGCGTTGGTGGTAGCGGGGGCCCGGGCCGGGAGCTGTTTTTT.

This clonotype was recorded many times. This rearrangement joins TRBV3-1 to TRBJ2-2; 11 bases match TRBD1. The germline gives CDR1 LGHDT, CDR2 YNNKEL (reference sequence). V shed 3 bases and J 6 bases; nucleotides not matched to a gene: 6. This CDR3 has 16 amino acids. In DNA, the CDR3 is TGTGCCAGCAGCCATGCGGGACAGGGGGTTTCCGGGGAGCTGTTTTTT. Protein product: CASSHAGQGVSGELFF.

The chain carries TRBV6-5 and TRBJ2-1, with TRBD2 matching over 8 bases. The CDR3 runs 16 residues. After removal of 7 bases from V and 0 bases from J, the junction contained 8 bases not matched to a gene. Germline lookup yields CDR1 MNHEY and CDR2 SVGAGI. This CDR3 is CASTSPGGGSYNEQFF. CDR3 in DNA: TGTGCCAGCACTTCCCCCGGGGGGGGCTCCTACAATGAGCAGTTCTTC.

Judged by abundance, this clonotype is medium-sized. The chain combines TRBV28 with TRBJ2-3, with 15 nucleotides matching TRBD2. Germline lookup yields CDR1 MDHEN and CDR2 SYDVKM. The V segment lost 4 bases and the J segment 0 bases; nucleotides outside the gene matches: 11. The length of the CDR3 is 20 residues. Here the CDR3 DNA reads TGTGCCAGCAGTTGGCGCCTTGGGACTAGCGGGAGGTCGAGCACAGATACGCAGTATTTT. Amino acids: CASSWRLGTSGRSSTDTQYF.

This chain connects TRBV20-1 to TRBJ2-3, with a weak D call TRBD2 (6 bases). With 7 bases removed from V and 6 bases from J, the gap between germline ends came to 20 bases. Germline V gene sequence: CDR1 DFQATT, CDR2 SNEGSKA (reference sequence). The CDR3 runs to 14 residues. The CDR3 DNA follows: TGCAGTGTTAATCTACTAGCCGGAGAGGATACGCAGTATTTT. The encoded protein is CSVNLLAGEDTQYF.